This T cell receptor (beta chain) was captured in a study of T cells in narcolepsy. Only in-frame clones appear in the TCRdb table, and some are missing; sequencing was by immunoSEQ multiplex PCR. The sample yields fewer than 30,000 clones, approximately 83% seen once. This CDR3 is 15 amino acids long. The V and J ends lost 7 bases and 1 base, in that order; junction bases with no gene match: 10. The germline V gene encodes CDR1 SQVTM and CDR2 ANQGSEA. The chain combines TRBV29-1 with TRBJ2-1, with 7 bases that match TRBD2. Sequenced material: CD45RA- memory CD4+ T cells from PBMCs. The clonotype comes from a human donor with narcolepsy. CDR3 in DNA: TGCAGCGCCGCGGACGGGAGGAGGTCCTACAATGAGCAGTTCTTC. Translation: CSAADGRRSYNEQFF.